The sequence of this TCR beta chain was determined in a study of T cell repertoires in cytomegalovirus infection. Study-level background: Carrying CMV and the relevant HLA type showed in public TCR beta signatures.

Overall study findings and caveats: CMV carriers with the relevant HLA were identified by cumulative public TCR beta family frequency. CMV-specific TCR beta clonotypes restricted by HLA-C dominated the ex vivo response.

TCRdb independently ran MiXCR on the reads; one entry per CDR3 protein. This sample has some 400,000 distinct CDR3 sequences, with 15% to 20% found just once. Many counts were recorded for this clonotype. Its specificity is not known. The sequenced sample consisted of PBMCs. The source of this sequence is a human donor in good health (CMV status not recorded). Some clones in this sample may be carry-over from other donors' samples.

The CDR3 region has the DNA TGTGCCAGCAGCTTATCGGACCCGTATGGGCCCCAGCATTTT. This translates into CASSLSDPYGPQHF. This chain uses TRBV7-2 with TRBJ1-5; D is unclear. V lost 2 bases and J lost 9, with 14 bases in between. The CDR3 contains 14 residues. CDR1 and CDR2 (germline): SGHTA, FQGNSA. The full variable domain, completed using reference TRBV7-2 and TRBJ1-5, is GAGVSQSPSNKVTEKGKDVELRCDPISGHTALYWYRQSLGQGLEFLIYFQGNSAPDKSGLPSDRFSAERTGGSVSTLTIQRTQQEDSAVYLCASSLSDPYGPQHFGDGTRLSIL.